Following are 2 T cell receptor beta chains from one sample sequenced in a study of cytomegalovirus exposure and HLA in healthy donors. PCR primers comprised 60 Vbeta and 13 Jbeta primers. Clones were read by immunoSEQ multiplex PCR, and TCRdb kept only the in-frame ones, dropping some. The sample holds approximately 160,000 clones, roughly 87% seen once. Sequencing was carried out using PBMCs. These receptors came from a man over 45 in good health and CMV-seropositive.

The chain combines TRBV6-5 with TRBJ2-7, with 7 bases lining up with TRBD2. V lost 0 bases, J lost 6 bases, and 8 bases stayed unmatched. The CDR3 is made up of 15 amino acids. In germline, CDR1 is MNHEY, CDR2 SVGAGI. The CDR3 bases are TGTGCCAGCAGTTACTCTCACCGCGGGAGTGGCGAGCAGTACTTC. It is translated as CASSYSHRGSGEQYF.

For this clone: This specimen includes other DNA sequences encoding the same CDR3. The J gene is TRBJ2-7, the V gene TRBV18, with TRBD1 matching 9 bases. The ends lost 3 bases at V and 2 bases at J; junction bases unmatched: 5. The germline gives CDR1 KGHSH, CDR2 LQKENI. The CDR3 covers 15 residues. The DNA of the CDR3 is TGTGCCAGCTCACCTACCGGGACAGGGACCTACGAGCAGTACTTC. Translated, it gives CASSPTGTGTYEQYF.